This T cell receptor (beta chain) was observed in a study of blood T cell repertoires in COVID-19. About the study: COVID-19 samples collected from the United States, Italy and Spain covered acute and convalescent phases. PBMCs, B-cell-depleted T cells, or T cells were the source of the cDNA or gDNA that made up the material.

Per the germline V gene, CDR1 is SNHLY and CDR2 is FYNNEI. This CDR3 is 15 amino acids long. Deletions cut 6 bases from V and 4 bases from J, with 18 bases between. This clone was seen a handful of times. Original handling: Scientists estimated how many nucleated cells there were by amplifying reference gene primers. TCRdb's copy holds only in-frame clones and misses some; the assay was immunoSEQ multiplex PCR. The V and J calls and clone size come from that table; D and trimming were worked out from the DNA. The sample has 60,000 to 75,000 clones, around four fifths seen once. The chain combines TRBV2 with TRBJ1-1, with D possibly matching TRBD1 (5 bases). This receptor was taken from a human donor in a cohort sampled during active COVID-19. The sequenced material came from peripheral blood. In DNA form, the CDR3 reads TGTGCCAGCAGAGCCAACATGGGGAGGGGCACTGAAGCTTTCTTT. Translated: CASRANMGRGTEAFF.